This is a list of T cell receptor beta chains from one sample in a study of low-dose radiotherapy and immunotherapy resistance in tumors. TCRdb recomputed calls from the reads with MiXCR, one row per CDR3 protein. The sample consists of tens of thousands of distinct CDR3 sequences, roughly a sixth of them appearing once. Sequenced material: PBMCs, taken before treatment. The receptors here all came from a male donor with prostate cancer. Each CDR3 is given with its conserved first and last residue. Each record gives: CDR3 protein, CDR3 DNA, D gene, V gene, J gene, clone size. The D gene is left open where the match is weak. Only part of the rows carry a size: once, few, many, or a class if the clone is expanded.

CDR3 protein: CASSYGQGSGELFF; CDR3 DNA: TGTGCCAGCAGTTATGGACAGGGGTCCGGGGAGCTGTTTTTT; D gene: TRBD1; V gene: TRBV6-2/TRBV6-3; J gene: TRBJ2-2; clone size: once
CDR3 protein: CASSLAVGDLELFFF; CDR3 DNA: TGCGCCAGCAGCTTGGCCGTCGGGGATCTGGAACTGTTTTTTTTT; D gene: NA; V gene: TRBV5-1; J gene: TRBJ1-4; clone size: few
CDR3 protein: CASTTSGGPPHTDTQYF; CDR3 DNA: TGCGCCAGTACAACTAGCGGGGGGCCGCCCCACACAGATACGCAGTATTTT; D gene: TRBD2; V gene: TRBV23-1; J gene: TRBJ2-3; clone size: NA
CDR3 protein: CASSLRSGPLGGGYTF; CDR3 DNA: TGTGCCAGCAGCTTAAGGTCCGGGCCCCTGGGGGGGGGCTACACCTTC; D gene: NA; V gene: TRBV11-2; J gene: TRBJ1-2; clone size: NA
CDR3 protein: CSARDPALAGGYEQFF; CDR3 DNA: TGCAGTGCTAGAGATCCGGCCCTAGCGGGGGGTTATGAGCAGTTCTTC; D gene: TRBD2; V gene: TRBV20-1; J gene: TRBJ2-1; clone size: many
CDR3 protein: CASGPGRAAGETQYF; CDR3 DNA: TGTGCTAGTGGCCCTGGGCGGGCCGCGGGGGAGACCCAGTACTTC; D gene: NA; V gene: TRBV12-5; J gene: TRBJ2-5; clone size: many
CDR3 protein: CASSPGARETQYF; CDR3 DNA: TGTGCCAGCAGCCCCGGGGCCAGGGAGACCCAGTACTTC; D gene: NA; V gene: TRBV7-3; J gene: TRBJ2-5; clone size: many
CDR3 protein: CASSKRAGSYEQYF; CDR3 DNA: TGTGCCAGCAGCAAACGGGCAGGGTCCTACGAGCAGTACTTC; D gene: NA; V gene: TRBV21-1; J gene: TRBJ2-7; clone size: many
CDR3 protein: CASSLAWGLGGGTDTQYF; CDR3 DNA: TGTGCCAGCAGCTTAGCGTGGGGTTTAGGCGGGGGCACAGATACGCAGTATTTT; D gene: NA; V gene: TRBV7-2; J gene: TRBJ2-3; clone size: many
CDR3 protein: CASSFGGHEQYF; CDR3 DNA: TGTGCCAGCAGCTTCGGGGGACACGAGCAGTACTTC; D gene: NA; V gene: TRBV7-2; J gene: TRBJ2-7; clone size: many
CDR3 protein: CASSLALSYEQYF; CDR3 DNA: TGTGCCAGCAGTTTAGCGCTCTCCTACGAGCAGTACTTC; D gene: NA; V gene: TRBV12-3/TRBV12-4; J gene: TRBJ2-7; clone size: many
CDR3 protein: CSVGREGMGTQYF; CDR3 DNA: TGCAGCGTTGGTCGTGAGGGGATGGGGACCCAGTACTTC; D gene: NA; V gene: TRBV29-1; J gene: TRBJ2-5; clone size: many
CDR3 protein: CASRLFAEQYF; CDR3 DNA: TGTGCCAGCCGTCTCTTCGCCGAGCAGTACTTC; D gene: NA; V gene: TRBV7-2; J gene: TRBJ2-7; clone size: many
CDR3 protein: CASSQGGQGTTSEQYF; CDR3 DNA: TGCGCCAGCAGCCAAGGGGGGCAGGGGACCACCAGCGAGCAGTACTTC; D gene: NA; V gene: TRBV4-1; J gene: TRBJ2-7; clone size: many
CDR3 protein: CASSEGGPGTDTQYF; CDR3 DNA: TGTGCCAGCAGTGAAGGGGGTCCGGGCACAGATACGCAGTATTTT; D gene: NA; V gene: TRBV2; J gene: TRBJ2-3; clone size: many
CDR3 protein: CASSQGQGAGGELFF; CDR3 DNA: TGCGCCAGCAGCCAAGGACAGGGGGCTGGCGGGGAGCTGTTTTTT; D gene: TRBD1; V gene: TRBV4-1; J gene: TRBJ2-2; clone size: many
CDR3 protein: CASSHRARGAFF; CDR3 DNA: TGTGCCAGCAGCCACCGGGCCCGGGGGGCTTTCTTT; D gene: NA; V gene: TRBV7-9; J gene: TRBJ1-1; clone size: many
CDR3 protein: CSASGTSGSYNEQFF; CDR3 DNA: TGCAGTGCGAGCGGGACTAGCGGCTCCTACAATGAGCAGTTCTTC; D gene: TRBD2; V gene: TRBV20-1; J gene: TRBJ2-1; clone size: many
CDR3 protein: CASSVVVAGGNNEQFF; CDR3 DNA: TGTGCCAGCAGCGTAGTGGTAGCGGGGGGAAACAATGAGCAGTTCTTC; D gene: TRBD2; V gene: TRBV9; J gene: TRBJ2-1; clone size: many
CDR3 protein: CASSPTAQTNTDTQYF; CDR3 DNA: TGTGCCAGCAGCCCGACGGCCCAAACTAACACAGATACGCAGTATTTT; D gene: NA; V gene: TRBV11-2; J gene: TRBJ2-3; clone size: many
CDR3 protein: CASSLPREQETQYF; CDR3 DNA: TGTGCCAGCAGCTTACCTAGGGAACAAGAGACCCAGTACTTC; D gene: NA; V gene: TRBV13; J gene: TRBJ2-5; clone size: few
CDR3 protein: CASSLLGGSAEAFF; CDR3 DNA: TGCGCCAGCAGCTTGCTCGGGGGGTCGGCTGAAGCTTTCTTT; D gene: NA; V gene: TRBV5-1; J gene: TRBJ1-1; clone size: many
CDR3 protein: CASSWGQGIAYEQYF; CDR3 DNA: TGCGCCAGCAGCTGGGGACAGGGTATCGCCTACGAGCAGTACTTC; D gene: TRBD1; V gene: TRBV5-1; J gene: TRBJ2-7; clone size: many
CDR3 protein: CASSLGGGALNTEAFF; CDR3 DNA: TGTGCCAGCAGCTTAGGGGGAGGCGCCTTGAACACTGAAGCTTTCTTT; D gene: NA; V gene: TRBV11-2; J gene: TRBJ1-1; clone size: NA
CDR3 protein: CASTKHIPGQGHSPLHF; CDR3 DNA: TGTGCCAGTACCAAACACATCCCGGGACAGGGGCATTCACCCCTCCACTTT; D gene: TRBD1; V gene: TRBV19; J gene: TRBJ1-6; clone size: many
CDR3 protein: CASSLWGTRPGDTQYF; CDR3 DNA: TGTGCCAGCTCGCTGTGGGGCACCCGCCCCGGAGATACGCAGTATTTT; D gene: NA; V gene: TRBV18; J gene: TRBJ2-3; clone size: many
CDR3 protein: CASRERGGPRF; CDR3 DNA: TGTGCCAGCAGGGAAAGGGGCGGACCTCGTTTC; D gene: NA; V gene: TRBV6-1; J gene: TRBJ2-5; clone size: many
CDR3 protein: CASSPGPTEAEAFF; CDR3 DNA: TGCGCCAGCAGCCCGGGACCCACGGAGGCTGAAGCTTTCTTT; D gene: NA; V gene: TRBV5-1; J gene: TRBJ1-1; clone size: many
CDR3 protein: CASSGTDSYEQYF; CDR3 DNA: TGTGCCAGCAGCGGGACGGACTCCTACGAGCAGTACTTC; D gene: NA; V gene: TRBV5-4; J gene: TRBJ2-7; clone size: many
CDR3 protein: CASSSRTYTEAFF; CDR3 DNA: TGTGCCAGCTCCTCGAGGACCTACACTGAAGCTTTCTTT; D gene: NA; V gene: TRBV12-3/TRBV12-4; J gene: TRBJ1-1; clone size: few
CDR3 protein: CAPPWGADTQYF; CDR3 DNA: TGTGCCCCCCCCTGGGGGGCAGATACGCAGTATTTT; D gene: NA; V gene: TRBV3-1; J gene: TRBJ2-3; clone size: many
CDR3 protein: CASSVGEMSNQPQHF; CDR3 DNA: TGTGCCAGCAGCGTAGGAGAGATGAGCAATCAGCCCCAGCATTTT; D gene: NA; V gene: TRBV9; J gene: TRBJ1-5; clone size: NA
CDR3 protein: CASSQLGPRGYTF; CDR3 DNA: TGTGCCAGCAGCCAATTGGGACCACGCGGCTACACCTTC; D gene: NA; V gene: TRBV4-2; J gene: TRBJ1-2; clone size: many
CDR3 protein: CASSAPGKDSGNTIYF; CDR3 DNA: TGTGCCAGCAGTGCCCCCGGAAAGGACTCTGGAAACACCATATATTTT; D gene: NA; V gene: TRBV6-2/TRBV6-3; J gene: TRBJ1-3; clone size: many
CDR3 protein: CASSRQGSLYEQYF; CDR3 DNA: TGCGCCAGCAGCCGGCAGGGTAGTTTGTACGAGCAGTACTTC; D gene: NA; V gene: TRBV5-1; J gene: TRBJ2-7; clone size: many
CDR3 protein: CASSEVAASREKLFF; CDR3 DNA: TGTGCCAGCAGCGAGGTTGCAGCCTCGCGTGAAAAACTGTTTTTT; D gene: NA; V gene: TRBV14; J gene: TRBJ1-4; clone size: many
CDR3 protein: CASSLGGEGTEAFF; CDR3 DNA: TGTGCCAGCAGTTTGGGAGGGGAGGGGACTGAAGCTTTCTTT; D gene: NA; V gene: TRBV12-3/TRBV12-4; J gene: TRBJ1-1; clone size: many
CDR3 protein: CASRRAGAEYNEQFF; CDR3 DNA: TGTGCCAGCAGGAGAGCGGGGGCCGAATACAATGAGCAGTTCTTC; D gene: TRBD2; V gene: TRBV6-6; J gene: TRBJ2-1; clone size: many
CDR3 protein: CASSLLISDTQYF; CDR3 DNA: TGTGCCAGCAGCCTCCTGATTTCGGATACGCAGTATTTT; D gene: NA; V gene: TRBV3-1; J gene: TRBJ2-3; clone size: NA
CDR3 protein: CASRGQGLRNEQFF; CDR3 DNA: TGTGCCAGCCGAGGACAGGGCTTGAGGAATGAGCAGTTCTTC; D gene: TRBD1; V gene: TRBV13; J gene: TRBJ2-1; clone size: few
CDR3 protein: CASSLLHTTPYEQYF; CDR3 DNA: TGTGCCAGCAGCCTACTACATACTACCCCCTACGAGCAGTACTTC; D gene: NA; V gene: TRBV2; J gene: TRBJ2-7; clone size: many
CDR3 protein: CASSLGAGSYEQYF; CDR3 DNA: TGCGCCAGCAGCTTGGGAGCGGGTTCCTACGAGCAGTACTTC; D gene: NA; V gene: TRBV5-1; J gene: TRBJ2-7; clone size: many
CDR3 protein: CASSSTGGAYTDTQYF; CDR3 DNA: TGTGCCAGCAGCTCGACAGGGGGCGCATATACAGATACGCAGTATTTT; D gene: TRBD1; V gene: TRBV11-2; J gene: TRBJ2-3; clone size: many
CDR3 protein: CSVDLAGETQYF; CDR3 DNA: TGCAGCGTTGACCTAGCGGGAGAGACCCAGTACTTC; D gene: TRBD2; V gene: TRBV29-1; J gene: TRBJ2-5; clone size: many
CDR3 protein: CASSPRTGHYEQYF; CDR3 DNA: TGCGCCAGCAGCCCAAGGACAGGCCACTACGAGCAGTACTTC; D gene: TRBD1; V gene: TRBV4-1; J gene: TRBJ2-7; clone size: many
CDR3 protein: CASSPTGTDTQYF; CDR3 DNA: TGTGCCAGCAGCCCGACCGGCACAGATACGCAGTATTTT; D gene: NA; V gene: TRBV5-1; J gene: TRBJ2-3; clone size: many
CDR3 protein: CASRRGTYGYTF; CDR3 DNA: TGTGCCAGCAGGAGGGGGACCTATGGCTACACCTTC; D gene: NA; V gene: TRBV6-2/TRBV6-3; J gene: TRBJ1-2; clone size: NA
CDR3 protein: CASSSSVRRTEAFF; CDR3 DNA: TGTGCCAGCAGTTCTTCTGTCCGCCGTACTGAAGCTTTCTTT; D gene: NA; V gene: TRBV6-5; J gene: TRBJ1-1; clone size: few
CDR3 protein: CASTFGLAPTYEQYF; CDR3 DNA: TGTGCCAGCACTTTCGGACTAGCGCCTACCTACGAGCAGTACTTC; D gene: TRBD2; V gene: TRBV5-3; J gene: TRBJ2-7; clone size: many